This entry lists 11 T cell receptor beta chains sequenced from one sample in a study of blood T cell repertoires in COVID-19. Produced via immunoSEQ multiplex PCR; TCRdb's table is partial and in-frame only. This table has about 310,000 clones, 75% to 90% appearing once. The sequencing input was PBMCs or T cells enriched from blood (not recorded which). These receptors all stem from a man in his 60s who had recovered from COVID-19.

The chain recombines TRBV5-1 with TRBJ1-5, with D unclear. From germline, CDR1 is SGHRS and CDR2 YFSETQ. The CDR3 has 15 residues. V lost 7 bases and J 0 bases, leaving 14 bases between the germline ends. The CDR3 DNA reads as TGCGCCAGCTCAGCGGACGGAGGTAGCAATCAGCCCCAGCATTTT. Protein: CASSADGGSNQPQHF.

The chain employs TRBV9 and TRBJ2-7, with D possibly being TRBD1 (6 bases). In germline, CDR1 is SGDLS, CDR2 YYNGEE. The V and J ends lost 4 bases and 4 bases respectively, with 12 bases between them. There are 13 residues in the CDR3. CDR3 in amino acids: CASSPTTGYEQYF. The DNA for the CDR3 is TGTGCCAGCAGCCCTACCACAGGGTACGAGCAGTACTTC.

This clone appeared a single time. V and J are TRBV16 and TRBJ1-2, with TRBD1 as a possible D gene (5 bases). Germline CDR1 KGHSY, CDR2 FQNENV. This CDR3 is built from 14 residues. V was pared by 0 bases and J by 2 bases, with 7 bases between. This CDR3 is CASSQSPGNYGYTF. CDR3 coding DNA: TGTGCCAGCAGCCAATCTCCAGGGAACTATGGCTACACCTTC.

This chain connects TRBV2 to TRBJ1-1, with a possible D match to TRBD1 (6 bases). The CDR3 is 14 residues long. Between the trimmed V and J ends, which lost 3 bases and 2 bases, there was a span of 10 bases. CDR1 is SNHLY and CDR2 is FYNNEI in the germline V gene. CDR3 in DNA: TGTGCCAGCAGTGACCGACAGGCCAACACTGAAGCTTTCTTT. Protein: CASSDRQANTEAFF.

A single count supports this clone. The rearrangement uses TRBV30 and TRBJ2-3, with 9 bases identical to TRBD1. Germline CDR1 is GTSNPN and CDR2 is SVGIG (reference sequence). J gave up 5 bases and V 2 bases, and 5 bases lay outside the gene matches. CDR3 length equals 14 residues. Written as DNA, the CDR3 is TGTGCCTGGAGTCCGGGACAGGGAGGAGATACGCAGTATTTT. It encodes CAWSPGQGGDTQYF.

The J gene is TRBJ2-7, the V gene TRBV9, with 7 bases identical to TRBD1. CDR1 and CDR2 from the germline V gene are SGDLS and YYNGEE. The CDR3 extends over 14 amino acids. The V gene end was trimmed by 0 bases and the J gene end by 3 bases; junction bases not matched to a gene: 3. The CDR3 reads CASSVDRGRYEQYF. For the CDR3, the DNA is TGTGCCAGCAGCGTAGACAGGGGTCGCTACGAGCAGTACTTC.

J is TRBJ2-1 and V is TRBV3-1 (or the pseudogene TRBV3-2); 7 nucleotides agree with TRBD2. The CDR3 spans 15 residues. Germline V lookup: CDR1 LGHDT, CDR2 YNNKEL (reference sequence). The V segment lost 1 base and the J segment 4 bases; nucleotides outside the gene matches: 4. The DNA for the CDR3 is TGTGCCAGCAGCCAAGTACTAGCGACTTACAATGAGCAGTTCTTC. This encodes CASSQVLATYNEQFF.

This chain links TRBV5-1 with TRBJ2-2; 10 bases align to TRBD2. V shed 1 base and J 0 bases; nucleotides not matched to a gene: 3. The CDR3 sequence is 17 residues long. Germline assignment: CDR1 SGHRS and CDR2 YFSETQ. In DNA form, the CDR3 reads TGCGCCAGCAGCTTGACCGGGACTAGCGCGAACACCGGGGAGCTGTTTTTT. Protein sequence: CASSLTGTSANTGELFF. The full variable domain, with the rest looked up from reference TRBV5-1 and TRBJ2-2, is KAGVTQTPRYLIKTRGQQVTLSCSPISGHRSVSWYQQTPGQGLQFLFEYFSETQRNKGNFPGRFSGRQFSNSRSEMNVSTLELGDSALYLCASSLTGTSANTGELFFGEGSRLTVL.

V usage is TRBV4-1 and J usage is TRBJ2-7, with 13 bases lining up with TRBD2. The CDR3 length is 19 residues. J gave up 6 bases and V 0 bases, and 14 bases lay outside the gene matches. The germline gives CDR1 MGHRA, CDR2 YSYEKL. The CDR3 spells CASSQDVWTSGRDIGEQYF. CDR3 nucleotide sequence: TGCGCCAGCAGCCAAGATGTTTGGACTAGCGGGAGAGATATTGGCGAGCAGTACTTC.

The V gene is TRBV7-2, the J gene TRBJ2-2; a possible D gene is TRBD2 (5 bases). CDR1 is SGHTA and CDR2 is FQGNSA in the germline V gene. The CDR3 runs 14 residues. Trimming shortened V by 1 base and J by 4 bases, and 7 bases separated the two germline ends. The CDR3: CASSLVRATGELFF. CDR3 DNA: TGTGCCAGCAGCTTAGTGCGGGCCACCGGGGAGCTGTTTTTT.

The V gene is TRBV6-5, the J gene TRBJ1-6; D perhaps matches TRBD1 (6 bases). Germline CDR1 reads MNHEY; CDR2 reads SVGAGI. CDR3 length: 13 amino acids. V lost 7 bases and J 12 bases, leaving 16 bases between the germline ends. Written as DNA, the CDR3 is TGTGCCAGCACCATTGACAGGATTTTACCCCTCCACTTT. Amino acids: CASTIDRILPLHF.